This is a list of T cell receptor beta chains from one sample in a study of blood T cell repertoires in COVID-19. TCRdb keeps only in-frame clones here, not all; method: immunoSEQ multiplex PCR. The sample contains a few hundred thousand clones, roughly four fifths of which appear only once. Sequencing was performed on PBMCs or T cells enriched from blood (not recorded which). The receptors derive from a man aged 40-50 years who had recovered from COVID-19. The CDR3 runs from the conserved cysteine through the conserved F or W. D genes are given only for firm matches. Not all rows give a size; the values are once, few, many and, for expanded clones, a class.

J gene: TRBJ1-5
clone size: once
V gene: TRBV12-5
CDR3 length: 17
D gene: NA
CDR3 protein: CASGLSQMAQNYQPQHF
CDR3 DNA: TGTGCTAGTGGTTTGTCCCAAATGGCACAGAACTATCAGCCCCAGCATTTT

J gene: TRBJ1-1
clone size: NA
V gene: TRBV21-1
CDR3 length: 12
D gene: NA
CDR3 protein: CASSSARTEAFF
CDR3 DNA: TGTGCCAGCAGCAGCGCGCGGACTGAAGCTTTCTTT

J gene: TRBJ1-2
clone size: NA
V gene: TRBV11-2
CDR3 length: 13
D gene: NA
CDR3 protein: CASSLATVLGYTF
CDR3 DNA: TGTGCCAGCAGCTTAGCAACAGTTCTAGGCTACACCTTC

J gene: TRBJ2-7
clone size: NA
V gene: TRBV7-3
CDR3 length: 14
D gene: TRBD1
CDR3 protein: CASSPGTGPYEQYF
CDR3 DNA: TGTGCCAGCAGTCCAGGGACAGGACCCTACGAGCAGTACTTC

J gene: TRBJ1-1
clone size: NA
V gene: TRBV12-3/TRBV12-4
CDR3 length: 12
D gene: NA
CDR3 protein: CASSLFRVAAFF
CDR3 DNA: TGTGCCAGCAGTTTATTTAGGGTAGCGGCTTTCTTT

J gene: TRBJ2-2
clone size: few
V gene: TRBV9
CDR3 length: 16
D gene: TRBD2
CDR3 protein: CASSFVTSSSTGELFF
CDR3 DNA: TGTGCCAGCAGCTTTGTGACTAGCTCCTCTACCGGGGAGCTGTTTTTT

J gene: TRBJ2-2
clone size: few
V gene: TRBV19
CDR3 length: 15
D gene: NA
CDR3 protein: CASIGNGWNTGELFF
CDR3 DNA: TGTGCCAGTATCGGGAACGGGTGGAACACCGGGGAGCTGTTTTTT

J gene: TRBJ1-1
clone size: NA
V gene: TRBV25-1
CDR3 length: 15
D gene: NA
CDR3 protein: CASSPLGVGATEAFF
CDR3 DNA: TGTGCCAGCAGTCCCCTGGGTGTAGGGGCCACTGAAGCTTTCTTT

J gene: TRBJ1-6
clone size: NA
V gene: TRBV7-9
CDR3 length: 14
D gene: NA
CDR3 protein: CASSLTGDTSPLHF
CDR3 DNA: TGTGCCAGCAGCCTGACAGGAGATACTTCACCCCTCCACTTT

J gene: TRBJ1-5
clone size: once
V gene: TRBV7-6
CDR3 length: 20
D gene: TRBD1
CDR3 protein: CASSLVRRDRDYGSNQPQHF
CDR3 DNA: TGTGCCAGCAGCTTAGTCCGCCGGGACAGGGATTATGGTAGCAATCAGCCCCAGCATTTT

J gene: TRBJ1-2
clone size: NA
V gene: TRBV7-6
CDR3 length: 15
D gene: TRBD1
CDR3 protein: CASSLGGQGAGGYTF
CDR3 DNA: TGTGCCAGCAGCTTAGGGGGCCAGGGGGCAGGTGGCTACACCTTC

J gene: TRBJ2-7
clone size: once
V gene: TRBV19
CDR3 length: 15
D gene: NA
CDR3 protein: CASSIGRRSSYEQYF
CDR3 DNA: TGTGCCAGTAGTATCGGGCGGAGGAGCTCCTACGAGCAGTACTTC

J gene: TRBJ1-3
clone size: NA
V gene: TRBV6-6
CDR3 length: 16
D gene: TRBD1
CDR3 protein: CASSYGDSGSGNTIYF
CDR3 DNA: TGTGCCAGCAGTTACGGGGACAGTGGGTCTGGAAACACCATATATTTT

J gene: TRBJ1-5
clone size: few
V gene: TRBV2
CDR3 length: 15
D gene: TRBD1
CDR3 protein: CASSRAGGHGQPQHF
CDR3 DNA: TGTGCCAGCAGTCGGGCAGGGGGCCACGGACAGCCCCAGCATTTT

J gene: TRBJ2-7
clone size: NA
V gene: TRBV2
CDR3 length: 13
D gene: NA
CDR3 protein: CASWTEGLYEQYF
CDR3 DNA: TGTGCCAGCTGGACAGAGGGCCTCTACGAGCAGTACTTC

J gene: TRBJ1-2
clone size: NA
V gene: TRBV7-9
CDR3 length: 12
D gene: NA
CDR3 protein: CASSLDVRGYYF
CDR3 DNA: TGTGCCAGCAGCTTAGATGTTAGGGGGTACTACTTC

J gene: TRBJ2-3
clone size: NA
V gene: TRBV4-2
CDR3 length: 18
D gene: TRBD2
CDR3 protein: CASSQERPGGGQGDTQYF
CDR3 DNA: TGTGCCAGCAGCCAAGAACGCCCCGGGGGGGGGCAGGGTGATACGCAGTATTTT

J gene: TRBJ2-5
clone size: NA
V gene: TRBV2
CDR3 length: 11
D gene: NA
CDR3 protein: CASRQRETQYF
CDR3 DNA: TGTGCCAGCCGGCAGCGGGAGACCCAGTACTTC

J gene: TRBJ1-2
clone size: once
V gene: TRBV5-6
CDR3 length: 13
D gene: TRBD1
CDR3 protein: CASSWDRGYGYTF
CDR3 DNA: TGTGCCAGCAGCTGGGACAGGGGGTATGGCTACACCTTC

J gene: TRBJ2-1
clone size: NA
V gene: TRBV28
CDR3 length: 12
D gene: NA
CDR3 protein: CASLGGSDEQFF
CDR3 DNA: TGTGCCAGCTTAGGAGGCAGTGATGAGCAGTTCTTC

J gene: TRBJ2-7
clone size: NA
V gene: TRBV4-1
CDR3 length: 14
D gene: NA
CDR3 protein: CASSGGQRSYEQYF
CDR3 DNA: TGCGCCAGCAGCGGAGGACAGAGAAGCTACGAGCAGTACTTC